One and the same sample provided the 16 T cell receptor beta chains below, sequenced in a study of blood T cells in healthy people across ages. Alongside a J-beta primer mix, a sample-barcoded 5' primer served in a second PCR lasting about 7 to 11 cycles. TCRdb fed the 5' RACE reads into MiXCR, producing one record per CDR3 protein. The sample has about 1.4 million distinct CDR3 sequences, around 59% seen once. Sequenced: blood. These receptors came from a man aged 18 to 30 in good health.

Here the CDR3 DNA reads TGTGCCAGCAGCGTTGGGCTAGCGACCTCCTACGAGCAGTACTTC. Translated: CASSVGLATSYEQYF. The J gene is TRBJ2-7, the V gene TRBV2; D may be TRBD2 (6 bases). Trimming shortened V by 6 bases and J by 0 bases, and 15 bases separated the two germline ends. This CDR3 is 15 amino acids long. Germline assignment: CDR1 SNHLY and CDR2 FYNNEI.

The genes are TRBV11-2 and TRBJ2-5; D is undetermined. The end of the DNA fits TRBJ2-7 better, so the J call may be wrong. This CDR3 contains 13 residues. Germline CDR1 reads SGHAT; CDR2 reads FQNNGV. The CDR3 here is CASSLLLNHEQYF. As DNA, the CDR3 is TGTGCCAGCAGCCTCCTATTGAACCACGAGCAGTACTTC.

This clonotype was recorded a few times. CDR3 sequence reads: CASSYSWTGMNTEAFF. DNA of the CDR3: TGTGCCAGCAGTTACTCGTGGACAGGTATGAACACTGAAGCTTTCTTT. The chain employs TRBV6-5 and TRBJ1-1; 7 nucleotides line up with TRBD1. Germline V gene lookup returns CDR1 MNHEY and CDR2 SVGAGI. J was trimmed by 0 bases and V by 0 bases; bases with no gene match: 4. The CDR3 has 16 residues.

A single count supports this clonotype. This chain connects TRBV5-1 to TRBJ2-3, with D possibly being TRBD1 (5 bases). The CDR3 totals 15 residues. CDR1 is SGHRS and CDR2 is YFSETQ in the germline V gene. Trimming pared 4 bases from V and 2 bases from J, leaving 14 bases between. CDR3 residues: CASSPDGHITDTQYF. The CDR3 DNA reads TGCGCCAGCAGCCCCGACGGACATATCACAGATACGCAGTATTTT.

This clonotype was detected a few times. The chain recombines TRBV25-1 with TRBJ2-5; TRBD2 might be the D (6 bases). Trimming took off 5 bases at V and 5 bases at J, with 18 bases between the two ends. The CDR3 covers 15 residues. Germline V gene data show CDR1 as MGHDK and CDR2 as SYGVNS. CDR3 residues: CASSYLTEGGETQYF. CDR3 bases: TGTGCCAGCAGTTACCTGACAGAGGGAGGCGAGACCCAGTACTTC.

J is TRBJ2-7 and V is TRBV6-5; D may correspond to TRBD1 or TRBD2 (6 bases each). The CDR3 contains 16 residues. Germline CDR1 is MNHEY and CDR2 is SVGAGI. Trimming pared 0 bases from V and 7 bases from J, leaving 19 bases between. CDR3 sequence reads: CASSYSFGGATNEQYF. The CDR3 DNA reads TGTGCCAGCAGTTACTCCTTCGGGGGCGCGACCAATGAGCAGTACTTC.

The chain's CDR3 is CAISESRTGGDGYTF. The CDR3 DNA is TGTGCCATCAGTGAGTCCAGGACAGGGGGGGATGGCTACACCTTC. This sequence joins TRBV10-3 and TRBJ1-2; 10 bases line up with TRBD1. The CDR3 totals 15 residues. Germline CDR1 reads ENHRY; CDR2 reads SYGVKD. Trimming at V came to 0 bases and at J to 6 bases, leaving 4 bases not matched to a gene.

The chain uses TRBV2 and TRBJ2-1; 8 positions match TRBD2. The length of the CDR3 is 18 residues. CDR1 SNHLY and CDR2 FYNNEI come from the germline V gene. Trimming at V came to 6 bases and at J to 1 base, leaving 14 bases not matched to a gene. CDR3 nucleotides: TGTGCCAGCAGCCCTTTCAAGAGGACTAGCCAATCCTACAATGAGCAGTTCTTC. This translates into CASSPFKRTSQSYNEQFF.

This chain connects TRBV7-9 to TRBJ2-7; 15 nucleotides line up with TRBD2. Germline trimming cut 5 bases from V and 3 bases from J; bases unmatched to any gene: 8. Germline lookup yields CDR1 SEHNR and CDR2 FQNEAQ (reference sequence). This CDR3 is built from 17 residues. CDR3 in amino acids: CASSPLGLAGGYYEQYF. CDR3 sequence (DNA): TGTGCCAGCAGCCCACTTGGACTAGCGGGGGGGTACTACGAGCAGTACTTC.

The V gene is TRBV20-1, the J gene TRBJ2-1; D gene ambiguous. This CDR3 has 14 amino acids. Per the germline V gene, CDR1 is DFQATT and CDR2 is SNEGSKA (reference sequence). With 6 bases removed from V and 0 bases from J, the gap between germline ends came to 12 bases. This chain's CDR3 is CSAPDGRSYNEQFF. CDR3 in DNA: TGCAGTGCGCCCGACGGCCGCTCCTACAATGAGCAGTTCTTC.

This clonotype has just one count. J is TRBJ1-2 and V is TRBV6-1, with TRBD1 matching over 7 bases. After removal of 3 bases from V and 4 bases from J, the junction contained 11 bases not matched to a gene. CDR1 is MNHNS and CDR2 is SASEGT in the germline V gene. The CDR3 consists of 16 residues. DNA for the CDR3: TGTGCCAGCAGTGACGTCCGGACAGGAATAGGCTATGGCTACACCTTC. Translating it yields CASSDVRTGIGYGYTF.

The chain links TRBV15 to TRBJ2-3, with a possible D match to TRBD2 (6 bases). The V gene lost 5 bases and the J gene lost 6 bases, with 15 bases spanning the gap. The CDR3 runs to 14 residues. CDR1 and CDR2 (germline): LNHNV, YYDKDF (reference sequence). The CDR3 protein is CATSLTREVDTQYF. CDR3 DNA sequence: TGTGCCACCAGCCTCACAAGGGAGGTGGATACGCAGTATTTT.

The gene calls are TRBV29-1 and TRBJ2-5; D remains unclear. Trimming left V 4 bases short and J 2 bases short, with 5 bases between. The germline CDR1 and CDR2 sequences are SQVTM and ANQGSEA. The CDR3 runs 11 residues. CDR3 loop: CSVGAQETQYF. The CDR3 DNA is TGCAGCGTTGGAGCTCAAGAGACCCAGTACTTC.

This clonotype was seen only a few times. The rearrangement uses TRBV20-1 and TRBJ2-4, with a possible D match to TRBD1 (5 bases). The V end was cut by 6 bases, the J end by 6 bases, with 12 bases between. There are 12 residues in the CDR3. Per the germline V gene, CDR1 is DFQATT and CDR2 is SNEGSKA (reference sequence). The CDR3 protein is CSANPQGNIQYF. The CDR3 bases are TGCAGTGCCAACCCGCAGGGAAACATTCAGTACTTC.

This clonotype was seen only a few times. This sequence joins TRBV20-1 and TRBJ2-1; no firm D call. V lost 2 bases and J 7 bases, leaving 6 bases between the germline ends. Germline V gene lookup returns CDR1 DFQATT and CDR2 SNEGSKA (reference sequence). The CDR3 extends over 11 amino acids. The CDR3 spells CSARRPNEQFF. In DNA form, the CDR3 reads TGCAGTGCTAGACGGCCGAATGAGCAGTTCTTC.

The chain has TRBV4-3 and TRBJ2-3; 7 bases fit TRBD2. V trimming: 4 bases; J trimming: 5 bases; junction bases outside the gene matches: 12. Germline CDR1 is LGHNA and CDR2 is YSLEER. The CDR3 consists of 16 residues. This chain's CDR3 is CASSPHPIPGGDTQYF. As DNA, the CDR3 is TGCGCCAGCAGCCCTCATCCCATCCCGGGGGGAGATACGCAGTATTTT.